The 19 T cell receptor beta chains presented below share a single source sample, sequenced in a study of regulatory T cells in long-lasting Graves disease. iRepertoire HTBI primers and Arm-PCR of CDR3 regions built TCR beta libraries. MiXCR, run by TCRdb on the multiplex PCR reads, gives a single entry per CDR3 protein. This sample has about 470,000 distinct CDR3 sequences, with under 25% found just once. Time point: persistent/refractory GD, antithyroid drugs over 5 years with positive TRAb. PBMC RNA was the source of the TCR library. Material: peripheral blood mononuclear cells (PBMCs), obtained when the disease was refractory, from a patient treated with antithyroid drugs. These receptors came from a female donor with Graves disease.

The table lists this clonotype with many counts. V usage is TRBV30 and J usage is TRBJ1-2; the match to TRBD1 covers 9 bases. In germline, CDR1 is GTSNPN, CDR2 SVGIG (reference sequence). This CDR3 contains 13 residues. V dropped 2 bases and J dropped 3; count of bases not matched to a gene: 1. DNA of the CDR3: TGTGCCTGGAGTAGGGACAGGGACTATGGCTACACCTTC. It codes for CAWSRDRDYGYTF.

In its sample, this clonotype was seen many times. The chain recombines TRBV28 with TRBJ2-5; 11 bases are shared with TRBD2. The CDR3 extends over 20 amino acids. V shed 4 bases and J 7 bases; nucleotides not matched to a gene: 23. Germline V gene data show CDR1 as MDHEN and CDR2 as SYDVKM. The CDR3 here is CASSSRTGRASGRRLGTQYF. The CDR3 nucleotides read TGTGCCAGCAGTTCCCGGACCGGGAGGGCTAGCGGGAGGAGGTTAGGGACCCAGTACTTC.

This clonotype has ten or more counts. The chain combines TRBV27 with TRBJ2-7; 7 nucleotides align to TRBD1. Germline V gene sequence: CDR1 MNHEY, CDR2 SMNVEV (reference sequence). This CDR3 is 15 amino acids long. V lost 6 bases, J lost 2 bases, and 10 bases stayed unmatched. As DNA, the CDR3 is TGTGCCAGCAGGGATGGGACAGTTACGCCCTACGAGCAGTACTTC. The encoded protein is CASRDGTVTPYEQYF.

The chain has TRBV6-2 or TRBV6-3 and TRBJ2-2; TRBD2 aligns across 7 bases. Germline lookup yields CDR1 MNHEY and CDR2 SVGEGT. CDR3 length equals 14 residues. With 8 bases clipped from V and 1 base from J, the junction kept 4 bases outside the gene matches. In DNA, the CDR3 is TGTGCCAGCTCCGGGACTAAGAACACCGGGGAGCTGTTTTTT. Its translation: CASSGTKNTGELFF.

This clonotype was observed at least ten times. DNA for the CDR3: TGTGCCAGCAGTGAATATGGTCCAGAGACGATAAATGGCTACACCTTC. It encodes CASSEYGPETINGYTF. The chain recombines TRBV6-1 with TRBJ1-2; D ambiguous. V lost 2 bases and J 6 bases, leaving 19 bases between the germline ends. This CDR3 comprises 16 residues. Germline V lookup: CDR1 MNHNS, CDR2 SASEGT.

This chain links TRBV7-2 with TRBJ2-1; TRBD2 matches 11 bases. Germline V lookup: CDR1 SGHTA, CDR2 FQGNSA. This CDR3 is built from 19 residues. Trimming removed 5 bases from V and 2 bases from J; junction bases left unmatched: 14. CDR3 protein: CASSTRTSGSRRTYNEQFF. The DNA for the CDR3 is TGTGCCAGCAGCACCCGGACTAGCGGGTCGAGGAGGACCTACAATGAGCAGTTCTTC.

There are a few counts of this clonotype. The chain is built from TRBV6-1 and TRBJ1-1; no clear D gene. Between the trimmed V and J ends, which lost 8 bases and 3 bases, there was a span of 13 bases. This CDR3 is built from 13 residues. Germline CDR1 and CDR2: MNHNS and SASEGT. The CDR3 coding sequence is TGTGCCAGCCAGGAGGTTGTCTACACTGAAGCTTTCTTT. This sequence encodes CASQEVVYTEAFF.

This clonotype turned up a few times. The chain couples TRBV29-1 to TRBJ1-1; D is ambiguous. Germline loops: CDR1 SQVTM, CDR2 ANQGSEA. V dropped 6 bases and J dropped 7 bases, with 24 bases sitting between them. The CDR3 covers 15 residues. CDR3 residues: CSVTLPRAVGFEAFF. The CDR3 DNA reads TGCAGCGTAACACTACCTAGGGCGGTGGGATTTGAAGCTTTCTTT.

At least ten counts were recorded for this clonotype. The chain joins TRBV24-1 to TRBJ1-2; TRBD1 matches at 7 bases. The CDR3 is made up of 14 amino acids. In germline, CDR1 is KGHDR, CDR2 SFDVKD. Trimming took 2 bases from V and 6 from J; bases not matched to a gene: 5. CDR3 residues: CATSDSDREDGYTF. The CDR3 DNA reads as TGTGCCACCAGTGATTCCGACAGGGAGGATGGCTACACCTTC.

This clonotype was counted many times. The chain has TRBV28 and TRBJ2-5, with 12 bases matching TRBD2. The CDR3 spans 16 residues. J was trimmed by 1 base and V by 7 bases; bases with no gene match: 7. The germline V gene encodes CDR1 MDHEN and CDR2 SYDVKM. The CDR3 nucleotides read TGTGCCAGCACCCATGCTAGCGGGAGGGCCCAAGAGACCCAGTACTTC. It codes for CASTHASGRAQETQYF.

This clonotype was seen ten or more times. The CDR3 DNA reads as TGTGCCAGCAGTCCGGACGGACTCCTCGGTAATTCACCCCTCCACTTT. It is translated as CASSPDGLLGNSPLHF. The chain combines TRBV27 with TRBJ1-6, with D uncertain. Trimming took off 5 bases at V and 6 bases at J, with 17 bases between the two ends. CDR1 MNHEY and CDR2 SMNVEV come from the germline V gene (reference sequence). This CDR3 is 16 amino acids long.

A few counts support this clonotype. The V and J genes are TRBV19 and TRBJ2-7; possible D gene TRBD2, 5 bases. This CDR3 has 13 amino acids. Trimming shortened V by 6 bases and J by 2 bases, and 11 bases separated the two germline ends. Germline V gene sequence: CDR1 LNHDA, CDR2 SQIVND (reference sequence). The CDR3 loop is CASRGLAAYEQYF. In nucleotides, the CDR3 is TGTGCCAGTAGAGGACTGGCGGCCTACGAGCAGTACTTC. The full variable domain, completed using reference TRBV19 and TRBJ2-7, is DGGITQSPKYLFRKEGQNVTLSCEQNLNHDAMYWYRQDPGQGLRLIYYSQIVNDFQKGDIAEGYSVSREKKESFPLTVTSAQKNPTAFYLCASRGLAAYEQYFGPGTRLTVT.

This clonotype appeared a few times. The chain carries TRBV2 and TRBJ2-7; D is perhaps TRBD2 (6 bases). This CDR3 region has 13 residues. V gave up 7 bases and J gave up 3 bases, with 13 bases separating them. CDR1 is SNHLY, CDR2 FYNNEI, per germline. The DNA for the CDR3 is TGTGCCAGCAAGAGGTGGGGGGTCTACGAGCAGTACTTC. It translates to CASKRWGVYEQYF.

This clonotype was recorded a few times. The chain recombines TRBV11-2 with TRBJ1-3; D gene uncertain. CDR3 length: 16 residues. Trimming took off 4 bases at V and 0 bases at J, with 13 bases between the two ends. Germline V gene sequence: CDR1 SGHAT, CDR2 FQNNGV. The CDR3 DNA is TGTGCCAGCAGCTCCGGAGCGGCCGCCTCTGGAAACACCATATATTTT. Protein product: CASSSGAAASGNTIYF.

This clonotype occurred a few times. The chain recombines TRBV10-3 with TRBJ2-5; no clear D gene. This CDR3 has 12 amino acids. V lost 6 bases and J 4 bases, leaving 9 bases between the germline ends. Germline V gene lookup returns CDR1 ENHRY and CDR2 SYGVKD. This chain's CDR3 is CAISGSRETQYF. The DNA for the CDR3 is TGTGCCATCAGCGGTTCTCGAGAGACCCAGTACTTC.

This clonotype was detected only a few times. The V and J genes are TRBV19 and TRBJ1-1; 10 bases match TRBD1. The J segment lost 6 bases and the V segment lost 5 bases, leaving 12 bases of the junction unmatched. The germline gives CDR1 LNHDA, CDR2 SQIVND (reference sequence). The CDR3 is made up of 16 amino acids. The CDR3 spells CASSRLTGTGAPEAFF. The CDR3 DNA reads as TGTGCCAGTAGTCGCCTAACCGGGACAGGGGCGCCTGAAGCTTTCTTT.

This clonotype was seen many times. For the CDR3, the DNA is TGTGCCAGCAGCCAATCCGGGACAGGGAGCTATGGCTACACCTTC. Amino acids: CASSQSGTGSYGYTF. The chain uses TRBV16 and TRBJ1-2; 9 bases map to TRBD1. Germline V gene data show CDR1 as KGHSY and CDR2 as FQNENV. The CDR3 covers 15 residues. Trimming cost V 0 bases and J 4 bases; bases outside gene matches: 3.

On this clonotype itself: A single base separates this from a much larger clone, so it may be a read error. The chain carries TRBV5-1 and TRBJ2-7; 9 bases are a match to TRBD1. J lost 9 bases, V lost 3 bases, and 4 bases had no gene match. The CDR3 contains 12 residues. Germline values: CDR1 SGHRS, CDR2 YFSETQ. CDR3 bases: TGCGCCAGCAGCTCGGACAGGGGAGGGCAGTACTTC. Translated: CASSSDRGGQYF.

In this sample, this clonotype turned up many times. The rearrangement uses TRBV5-1 and TRBJ1-5; D is unclear. Germline values: CDR1 SGHRS, CDR2 YFSETQ. The length of the CDR3 is 15 residues. The ends were cut back, 1 base at V and 6 bases at J, with 14 bases in the middle. The CDR3 bases are TGCGCCAGCAGCTTGTCCGGGGAAAGTGGTCAGCCCCAGCATTTT. This sequence encodes CASSLSGESGQPQHF.